The sequence of this T cell receptor (beta chain) was determined in a study of cytomegalovirus exposure and HLA in healthy donors. The CDR3 has 15 amino acids. Between the trimmed V and J ends, which lost 0 bases and 2 bases, there was a span of 8 bases. Germline CDR1 and CDR2: LGHNA and YSLEER. The study ran its PCR with 60 Vbeta and 13 Jbeta primers. The data were produced by immunoSEQ multiplex PCR, yet TCRdb's version contains in-frame clones alone and is incomplete. The table has under 200,000 clones, 70% to 80% seen once. The TCR comes from a woman in her 50s in good health and CMV-seronegative. The sample comprised PBMCs. The chain recombines TRBV4-3 with TRBJ1-3, with TRBD1 as a possible D gene (5 bases). CDR3 residues: CASSQDWGAGNTIYF. In nucleotides, the CDR3 is TGCGCCAGCAGCCAAGATTGGGGGGCTGGAAACACCATATATTTT.